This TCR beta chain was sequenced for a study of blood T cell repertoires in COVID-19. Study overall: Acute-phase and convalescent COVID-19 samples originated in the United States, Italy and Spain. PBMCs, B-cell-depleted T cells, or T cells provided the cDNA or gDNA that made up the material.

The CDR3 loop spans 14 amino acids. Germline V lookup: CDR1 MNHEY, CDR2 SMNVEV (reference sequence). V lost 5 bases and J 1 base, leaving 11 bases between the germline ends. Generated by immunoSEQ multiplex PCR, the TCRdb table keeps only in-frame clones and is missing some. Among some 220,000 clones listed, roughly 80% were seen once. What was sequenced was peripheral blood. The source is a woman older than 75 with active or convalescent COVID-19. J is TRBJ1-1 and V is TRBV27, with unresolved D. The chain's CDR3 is CASSLGGGNTEAFF. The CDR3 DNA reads TGTGCCAGCAGTCTAGGAGGAGGGAACACTGAAGCTTTCTTT.